A selection of T cell receptor beta chains follows, all from one sample in a study of T cells in Graves' hyperthyroidism and ophthalmopathy. TCRdb processed the multiplex PCR reads anew with MiXCR; each CDR3 protein has one entry. The sample shows approximately 210,000 distinct CDR3 sequences, over 15% of them seen only once. Sequences were obtained from blood. The receptors come from a middle-aged man with Graves' hyperthyroidism. CDR3s leave out the opening cysteine and the closing phenylalanine or tryptophan. Fields, in order: CDR3 protein, J gene, V gene.

ASSPHPPGTGNHEQY	TRBJ2-7	TRBV18
SLNGREAQETQY	TRBJ2-5	TRBV29-1
ASSFRTGGGRYEQY	TRBJ2-7	TRBV3-1
ASSPGQASGYGYT	TRBJ1-2	TRBV28
ASSQVRGSKTQY	TRBJ2-5	TRBV3-1
SAHLPNQPQH	TRBJ1-5	TRBV20-1
ASSLSRGRVGELF	TRBJ2-2	TRBV28
ASSETGDYGYT	TRBJ1-2	TRBV28
ACDPLAKNIQY	TRBJ2-4	TRBV30
ASSPPSQGETQY	TRBJ2-5	TRBV18
ASSPQYQETQY	TRBJ2-5	TRBV13